The 5 T cell receptor beta chains listed next were all sequenced from one sample in a study of blood T cell repertoires in COVID-19. Only in-frame clones appear in the TCRdb table, and some are missing; sequencing was by immunoSEQ multiplex PCR. The profile shows roughly 330,000 clones, around nine tenths of them singletons. The sequenced sample consisted of PBMCs or T cells enriched from blood (not recorded which). The receptors originated from a woman aged 25 to 39 who had recovered from COVID-19.

The CDR3 sequence is CASSPFGWEQYF. The CDR3 coding sequence is TGTGCCAGCAGCCCATTCGGGTGGGAGCAGTACTTC. V is TRBV6-5 and J is TRBJ2-7; D remains unclear. With 6 bases removed from V and 7 bases from J, the gap between germline ends came to 13 bases. The germline V gene encodes CDR1 MNHEY and CDR2 SVGAGI. This CDR3 spans 12 amino acids.

The chain recombines TRBV15 with TRBJ2-3; D remains ambiguous. V lost 0 bases to trimming and J lost 6 bases, with 10 bases between them. Per germline, CDR1 LNHNV and CDR2 YYDKDF (reference sequence). This CDR3 has 14 residues. The DNA for the CDR3 is TGTGCCACCAGCAGAGACACGCGTGTCGATACGCAGTATTTT. It is translated as CATSRDTRVDTQYF. The whole variable domain, filled in from reference TRBV15 and TRBJ2-3, reads DAMVIQNPRYQVTQFGKPVTLSCSQTLNHNVMYWYQQKSSQAPKLLFHYYDKDFNNEADTPDNFQSRRPNTSFCFLDIRSPGLGDTAMYLCATSRDTRVDTQYFGPGTRLTVL.

This clone has only a few counts. The rearrangement joins TRBV10-1 to TRBJ2-7; the D gene is possibly TRBD1 (6 bases). Germline-derived CDR1 and CDR2 are WNHNN and SYGVQD (reference sequence). V dropped 3 bases and J dropped 3 bases, with 12 bases sitting between them. This CDR3 comprises 14 residues. The DNA of the CDR3 is TGCGCCAGCAGTGATGGGGGCGACCGCTACGAGCAGTACTTC. As protein: CASSDGGDRYEQYF.

The rearrangement links TRBV10-3 to TRBJ1-3, with TRBD1 matching 7 bases. CDR1 ENHRY and CDR2 SYGVKD come from the germline V gene. V trimming: 6 bases; J trimming: 4 bases; junction bases outside the gene matches: 3. The CDR3 spans 13 residues. CDR3 bases: TGTGCCATCAGACAGGGGCTAGGAAACACCATATATTTT. This codes for CAIRQGLGNTIYF.

This chain connects TRBV5-1 to TRBJ1-1; no firm D call. V gave up 0 bases and J gave up 10 bases, with 16 bases separating them. The CDR3 length is 14 residues. The germline V gene has CDR1 SGHRS and CDR2 YFSETQ. The CDR3 region has the DNA TGCGCCAGCAGCTTGGTCAGAATCGGTGCGGGAGCTTTCTTT. Protein sequence: CASSLVRIGAGAFF.